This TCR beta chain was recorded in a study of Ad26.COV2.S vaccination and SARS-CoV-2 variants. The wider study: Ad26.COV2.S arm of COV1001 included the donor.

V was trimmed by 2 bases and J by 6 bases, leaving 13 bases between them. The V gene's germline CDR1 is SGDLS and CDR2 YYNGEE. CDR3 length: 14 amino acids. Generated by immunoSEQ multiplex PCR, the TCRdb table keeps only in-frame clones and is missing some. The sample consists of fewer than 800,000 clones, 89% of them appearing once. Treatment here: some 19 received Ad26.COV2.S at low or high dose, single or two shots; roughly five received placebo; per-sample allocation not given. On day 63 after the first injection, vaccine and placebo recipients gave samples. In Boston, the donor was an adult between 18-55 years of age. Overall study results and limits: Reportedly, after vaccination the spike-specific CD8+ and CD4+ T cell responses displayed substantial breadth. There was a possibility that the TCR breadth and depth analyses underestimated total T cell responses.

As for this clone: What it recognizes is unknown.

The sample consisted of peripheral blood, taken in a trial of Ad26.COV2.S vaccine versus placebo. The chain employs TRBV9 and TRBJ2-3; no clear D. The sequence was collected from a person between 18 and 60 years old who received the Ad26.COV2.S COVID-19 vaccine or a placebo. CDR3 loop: CASSVSPAKDTQYF. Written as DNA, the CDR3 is TGTGCCAGCAGCGTTTCTCCCGCGAAGGATACGCAGTATTTT.